The entry below describes one TCR beta chain. The sample originates from a study of blood T cell repertoires in COVID-19. Study-level information: Sites across the United States, Italy and Spain contributed samples from acute and convalescent COVID-19.

In the source study's methods: Amplification with reference gene primers provided the estimates of nucleated cell counts. Clones were sequenced by immunoSEQ multiplex PCR, and TCRdb holds only the in-frame ones, with some missing. V and J calls and clone size are given by that table; D and trimming were obtained from the DNA. The profile shows some 43,000 clones, around 90% of them singletons. The length of the CDR3 is 14 residues. Between the trimmed V and J ends, which lost 6 bases and 2 bases, there was a span of 12 bases. Germline V gene data show CDR1 as SGDLS and CDR2 as YYNGEE. The chain carries TRBV9 and TRBJ1-3; possible D gene TRBD1, 6 bases. The receptor was isolated from a man aged 60 to 75 with active COVID-19. Sequenced sample: peripheral blood. CDR3 bases: TGTGCCAGCACTCAGGGGAACCCTGGAAACACCATATATTTT. This gives the protein CASTQGNPGNTIYF.